This TCR beta chain was documented in a study of prognosis after radiotherapy for stage I lung cancer. Study-level background: The non-small cell lung cancer patients were all considered medically inoperable, with comorbidities accounting for this in 12 of them.

Amplicons of TCR beta CDR3 were generated from genomic DNA by two-round multiplex PCR. The first round of PCR was done with primers that matched each TRBV and TRBJ gene. TCRdb used MiXCR to reprocess the multiplex PCR reads, holding one entry per CDR3 protein. The sample lists about 30,000 distinct CDR3 sequences; about a third were seen once. Germline CDR1 reads DFQATT; CDR2 reads SNEGSKA (reference sequence). The CDR3 spans 14 residues. The ends were cut back, 3 bases at V and 8 bases at J, with 17 bases in the middle. The source was PBMCs, collected before or after stereotactic body radiation therapy (not recorded which). The origin of this receptor is a donor at least 50 years old with non-small cell lung cancer. This rearrangement joins TRBV20-1 to TRBJ2-4, with no clear D. The CDR3 region has the DNA TGCAGTGCTAGTAAGAAGGTGGCTTTTGACATTCAGTACTTC. This translates into CSASKKVAFDIQYF.